These 8 T cell receptor beta chains share one sample of origin, sequenced in a study of cytomegalovirus exposure and HLA in healthy donors. The table came from immunoSEQ multiplex PCR; TCRdb's copy has only in-frame clones and leaves some out. The sample has roughly 50,000 clones, roughly 93% seen once. Sequencing was performed on PBMCs. These receptors were collected from a woman under 30 in good health and CMV-seropositive.

The V gene is TRBV7-2, the J gene TRBJ1-4; TRBD1 might be the D (5 bases). Trimming shortened V by 2 bases and J by 8 bases, and 18 bases separated the two germline ends. Germline assignment: CDR1 SGHTA and CDR2 FQGNSA. The CDR3 is 16 amino acids. The CDR3 DNA is TGTGCCAGCAGCTTACGCGCGAACAGTAGGGGAGAAAAACTGTTTTTT. This gives the protein CASSLRANSRGEKLFF.

The chain uses TRBV18 and TRBJ1-2, with a weak D call TRBD1 (5 bases). Germline V gives CDR1 KGHSH, CDR2 LQKENI. The CDR3 length is 15 residues. V was shortened by 3 bases and J by 3 bases, with 14 bases between the two germline ends. CDR3 residues: CASSPSQRDYYGYTF. The CDR3 region has the DNA TGTGCCAGCTCACCCTCCCAAAGGGACTACTATGGCTACACCTTC.

V usage is TRBV5-1 and J usage is TRBJ2-3, with 9 bases lining up with TRBD1. Trimming removed 4 bases from V and 1 base from J; junction bases left unmatched: 10. CDR1 SGHRS and CDR2 YFSETQ come from the germline V gene. This CDR3 is built from 17 residues. The CDR3 DNA sequence: TGCGCCAGCAGCCGGGACAGGGCGTATGGAGGCACAGATACGCAGTATTTT. It encodes CASSRDRAYGGTDTQYF. Drawing the rest from reference TRBV5-1 and TRBJ2-3, the complete variable domain is KAGVTQTPRYLIKTRGQQVTLSCSPISGHRSVSWYQQTPGQGLQFLFEYFSETQRNKGNFPGRFSGRQFSNSRSEMNVSTLELGDSALYLCASSRDRAYGGTDTQYFGPGTRLTVL.

The rearrangement links TRBV19 to TRBJ1-5, with 7 bases that match TRBD1. This CDR3 has 13 amino acids. After removal of 3 bases from V and 6 bases from J, the junction contained 2 bases not matched to a gene. The germline V gene encodes CDR1 LNHDA and CDR2 SQIVND (reference sequence). Here the CDR3 DNA reads TGTGCCAGTAGTATGCCAGGGGGTCAGCCCCAGCATTTT. Translation gives CASSMPGGQPQHF.

This clone has just one count. The chain combines TRBV7-9 with TRBJ1-2; D is ambiguous. Trimming took off 6 bases at V and 4 bases at J, with 21 bases between the two ends. Germline CDR1 SEHNR, CDR2 FQNEAQ (reference sequence). The CDR3 totals 16 residues. The chain's CDR3 is CASRISEETSGYGYTF. Here the CDR3 DNA reads TGTGCCAGCAGGATCTCAGAGGAGACGTCTGGCTATGGCTACACCTTC.

The rearrangement joins TRBV28 to TRBJ1-1, with 9 positions matching TRBD1. The CDR3 covers 15 residues. V was clipped by 1 base and J by 5 bases; unmatched bases: 5. Per germline, CDR1 MDHEN and CDR2 SYDVKM. The CDR3 DNA is TGTGCCAGCAGTTTATATGGACAGGGGCGGACTGAAGCTTTCTTT. This sequence encodes CASSLYGQGRTEAFF.

This sequence joins TRBV5-1 and TRBJ2-2, with D maybe TRBD2 (5 bases). Germline V gene data show CDR1 as SGHRS and CDR2 as YFSETQ. This CDR3 has 15 amino acids. Trimming pared 7 bases from V and 1 base from J, leaving 14 bases between. Here the CDR3 reads CASASWTENTGELFF. The CDR3 DNA reads as TGCGCCAGCGCCTCCTGGACTGAGAACACCGGGGAGCTGTTTTTT.

As concerns this clone: At one end, the junction sequence differs from germline, possibly due to a read error. This chain connects TRBV4-1 to TRBJ2-1; TRBD1 matches at 7 bases. The CDR3 consists of 14 residues. Germline assignment: CDR1 MGHRA and CDR2 YSYEKL. The CDR3 region is CASSQVVWGQPAVF. The CDR3 coding sequence is TGCGCCAGCAGCCAAGTGGTCTGGGGACAGCCTGCGGTCTTC.